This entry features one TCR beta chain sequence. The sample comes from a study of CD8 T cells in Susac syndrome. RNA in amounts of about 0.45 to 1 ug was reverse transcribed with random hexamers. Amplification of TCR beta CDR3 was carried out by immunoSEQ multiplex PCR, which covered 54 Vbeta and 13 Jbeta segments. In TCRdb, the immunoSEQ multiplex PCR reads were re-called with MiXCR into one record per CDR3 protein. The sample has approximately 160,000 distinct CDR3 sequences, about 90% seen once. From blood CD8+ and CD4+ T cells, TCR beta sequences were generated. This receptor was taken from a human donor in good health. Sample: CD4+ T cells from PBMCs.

The CDR3 reads CSAKEGQGNSPLHF. The CDR3, as DNA: TGCAGTGCTAAGGAAGGACAGGGGAACTCACCCCTCCACTTT. The J gene is TRBJ1-6, the V gene TRBV20-1; the match to TRBD1 covers 9 bases. This CDR3 comprises 14 residues. V gave up 4 bases and J gave up 10 bases; unmatched junction bases: 8. The germline gives CDR1 DFQATT, CDR2 SNEGSKA (reference sequence).